This TCR beta chain is drawn from a study of blood T cell repertoires in COVID-19. Study-level information: The United States, Italy and Spain supplied acute and convalescent COVID-19 samples. T cells, B-cell-depleted T cells, or PBMCs provided the cDNA or gDNA that served as material.

Looked up from germline, CDR1 is MNHEY and CDR2 is SVGAGI. Trimming cost V 7 bases and J 9 bases, with 16 bases left between them. The CDR3 spans 14 residues. In the original processing: Researchers report that nucleated cell counts were estimated from reference gene primer amplification. TCRdb's copy holds only in-frame clones and misses some; the assay was immunoSEQ multiplex PCR. The V and J calls and clone size come from that table; D and trimming were worked out from the DNA. Of roughly 140,000 clones listed, over 70% are singletons. This TCR came from a man between 65 and 85 years old who had recovered from COVID-19. This chain uses TRBV6-5 with TRBJ1-6; unclear D gene. The sequenced sample consisted of peripheral blood. The CDR3 loop is CASTAHYGSSPLHF. DNA for the CDR3: TGTGCCAGCACCGCCCACTACGGGTCTTCACCCCTCCACTTT.